This TCR beta chain was identified during a study of T-cell memory formation after mild COVID-19. About this clonotype itself: The target antigen is unknown.

Study observations and caveats: Clones from the second wave (peaking day 37) had unconfirmed SARS-CoV-2 specificity.

The V segment lost 3 bases and the J segment 5 bases; nucleotides outside the gene matches: 15. This CDR3 is built from 17 residues. The V gene's germline CDR1 is SGHRS and CDR2 YFSETQ. TCRdb passed the 5' RACE reads through MiXCR, listing each CDR3 protein once. Of about 270,000 distinct CDR3 sequences listed, 16% are singletons. The chain carries TRBV5-1 and TRBJ2-5, with 8 bases identical to TRBD2. The specimen was PBMCs or a T cell subset sorted from them (not recorded which). The TCR sequence derives from a young man who had mild COVID-19 (a few samples of this study predate the infection). Cell type and time point are not known. The CDR3 bases are TGCGCCAGCAGCTCCAACACGGGACTAGTTCGGTCGGAGACCCAGTACTTC. Protein sequence: CASSSNTGLVRSETQYF.